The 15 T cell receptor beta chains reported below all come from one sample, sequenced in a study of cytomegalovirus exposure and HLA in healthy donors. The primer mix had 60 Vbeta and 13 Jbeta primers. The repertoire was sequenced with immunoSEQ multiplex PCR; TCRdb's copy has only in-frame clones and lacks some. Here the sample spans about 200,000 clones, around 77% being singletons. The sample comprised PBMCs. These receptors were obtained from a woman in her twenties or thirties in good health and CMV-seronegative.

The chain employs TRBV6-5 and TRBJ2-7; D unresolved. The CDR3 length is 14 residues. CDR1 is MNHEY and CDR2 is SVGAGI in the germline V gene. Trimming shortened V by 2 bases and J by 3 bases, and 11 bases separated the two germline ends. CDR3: CASSYGWPGYEQYF. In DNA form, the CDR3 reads TGTGCCAGCAGTTACGGGTGGCCAGGCTACGAGCAGTACTTC.

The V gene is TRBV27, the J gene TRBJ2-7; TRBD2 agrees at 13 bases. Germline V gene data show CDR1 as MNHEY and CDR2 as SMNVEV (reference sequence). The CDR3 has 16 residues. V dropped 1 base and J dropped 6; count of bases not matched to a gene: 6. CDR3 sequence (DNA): TGTGCCAGCAGTTTATTCTCGGGACTAGCGGGAAGCGAGCAGTACTTC. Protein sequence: CASSLFSGLAGSEQYF.

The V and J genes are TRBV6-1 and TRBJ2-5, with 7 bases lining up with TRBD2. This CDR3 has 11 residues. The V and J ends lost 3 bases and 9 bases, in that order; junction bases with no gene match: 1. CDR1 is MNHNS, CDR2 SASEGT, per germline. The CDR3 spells CASSDRGAQYF. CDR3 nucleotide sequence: TGTGCCAGCAGTGATCGGGGGGCCCAGTACTTC.

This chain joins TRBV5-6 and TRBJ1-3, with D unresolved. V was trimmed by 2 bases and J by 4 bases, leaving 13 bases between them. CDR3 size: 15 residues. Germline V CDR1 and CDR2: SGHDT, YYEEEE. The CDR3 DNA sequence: TGTGCCAGCAGCTTTGGAGTTGGGTTCGGAAACACCATATATTTT. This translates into CASSFGVGFGNTIYF.

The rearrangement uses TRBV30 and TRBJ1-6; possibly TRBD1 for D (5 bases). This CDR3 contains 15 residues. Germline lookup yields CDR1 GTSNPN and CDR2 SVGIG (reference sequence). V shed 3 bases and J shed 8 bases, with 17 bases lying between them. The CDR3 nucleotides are TGTGCCTGGAGCGGCCGGGGGGGGAATTATTCACCCCTCCACTTT. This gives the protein CAWSGRGGNYSPLHF.

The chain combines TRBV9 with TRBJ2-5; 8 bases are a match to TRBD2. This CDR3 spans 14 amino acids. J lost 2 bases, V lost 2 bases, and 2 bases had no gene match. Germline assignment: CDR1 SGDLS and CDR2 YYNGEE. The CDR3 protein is CASSVGTRQETQYF. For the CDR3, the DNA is TGTGCCAGCAGCGTGGGGACTAGGCAAGAGACCCAGTACTTC.

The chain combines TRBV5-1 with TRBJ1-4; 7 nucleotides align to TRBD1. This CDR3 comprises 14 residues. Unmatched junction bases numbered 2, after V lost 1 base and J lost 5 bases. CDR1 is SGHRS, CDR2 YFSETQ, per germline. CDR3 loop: CASSLPGGNEKLFF. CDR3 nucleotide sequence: TGCGCCAGCAGCTTGCCAGGGGGAAATGAAAAACTGTTTTTT.

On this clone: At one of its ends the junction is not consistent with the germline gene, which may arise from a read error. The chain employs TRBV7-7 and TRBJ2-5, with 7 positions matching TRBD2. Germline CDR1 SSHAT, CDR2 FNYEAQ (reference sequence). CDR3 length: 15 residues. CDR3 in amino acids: CASSRGVSLEETQYF. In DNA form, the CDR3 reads TGTGCTAGCAGCCGGGGGGTATCTCTAGAGGAGACCCAGTACTTC.

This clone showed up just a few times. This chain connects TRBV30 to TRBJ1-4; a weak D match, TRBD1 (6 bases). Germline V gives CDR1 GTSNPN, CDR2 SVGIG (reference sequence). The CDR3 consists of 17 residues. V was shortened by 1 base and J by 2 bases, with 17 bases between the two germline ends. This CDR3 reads CAWSELGQLGTNEKLFF. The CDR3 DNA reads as TGTGCCTGGAGTGAATTGGGACAACTTGGGACTAATGAAAAACTGTTTTTT.

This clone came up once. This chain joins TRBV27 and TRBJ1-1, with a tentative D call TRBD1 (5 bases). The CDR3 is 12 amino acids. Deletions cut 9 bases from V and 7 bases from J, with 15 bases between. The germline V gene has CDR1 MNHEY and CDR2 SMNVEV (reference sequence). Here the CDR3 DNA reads TGTGCCAGTCGGGAAGGGGAGGGTGAAGCTTTCTTT. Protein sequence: CASREGEGEAFF.

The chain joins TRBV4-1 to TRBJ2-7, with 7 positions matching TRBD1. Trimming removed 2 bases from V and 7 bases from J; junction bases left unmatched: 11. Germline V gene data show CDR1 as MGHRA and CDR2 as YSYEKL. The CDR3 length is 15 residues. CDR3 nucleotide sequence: TGCGCCAGCAGCCAAACCCCTGACAGGGCTTGGGAGCAGTACTTC. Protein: CASSQTPDRAWEQYF.

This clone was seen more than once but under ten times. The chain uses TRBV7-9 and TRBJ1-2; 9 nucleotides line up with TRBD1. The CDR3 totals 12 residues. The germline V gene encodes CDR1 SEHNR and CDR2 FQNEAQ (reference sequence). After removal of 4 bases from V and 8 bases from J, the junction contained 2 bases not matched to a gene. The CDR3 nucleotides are TGTGCCAGCAGCTGGACAGGGGACGGCTACACCTTC. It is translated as CASSWTGDGYTF. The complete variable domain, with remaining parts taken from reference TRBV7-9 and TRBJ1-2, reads DTGVSQNPRHKITKRGQNVTFRCDPISEHNRLYWYRQTLGQGPEFLTYFQNEAQLEKSRLLSDRFSAERPKGSFSTLEIQRTEQGDSAMYLCASSWTGDGYTFGSGTRLTVV.

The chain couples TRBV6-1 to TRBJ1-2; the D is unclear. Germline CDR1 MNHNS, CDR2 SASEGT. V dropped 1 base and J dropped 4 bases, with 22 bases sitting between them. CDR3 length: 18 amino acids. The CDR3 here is CASSEGVRRLRDIYGYTF. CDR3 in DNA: TGTGCCAGCAGTGAAGGGGTGAGACGATTGCGGGATATCTATGGCTACACCTTC.

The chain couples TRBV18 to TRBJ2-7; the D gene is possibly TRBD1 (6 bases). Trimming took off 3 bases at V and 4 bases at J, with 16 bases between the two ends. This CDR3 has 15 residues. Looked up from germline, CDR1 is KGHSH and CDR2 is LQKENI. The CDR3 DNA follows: TGTGCCAGCTCACCCATTGGGGGCTCGGAATACGAGCAGTACTTC. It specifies CASSPIGGSEYEQYF.

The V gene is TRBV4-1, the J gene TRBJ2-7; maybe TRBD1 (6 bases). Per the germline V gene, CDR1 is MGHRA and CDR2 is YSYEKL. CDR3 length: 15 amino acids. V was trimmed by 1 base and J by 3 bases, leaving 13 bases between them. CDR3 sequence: CASSQAPGQFYEQYF. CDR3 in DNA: TGCGCCAGCAGCCAAGCCCCCGGACAGTTCTACGAGCAGTACTTC.